A single sample gave rise to the 25 T cell receptor beta chains below, sequenced in a study of blood T cell repertoires in COVID-19. Data came from immunoSEQ multiplex PCR; TCRdb stores just in-frame clones and leaves some out. Seen here are about 220,000 clones, 70% to 85% observed once, and the top ten hold 9.7%. The sequenced material came from peripheral blood. Receptors originate from a man aged 50 or older with active or convalescent COVID-19.

The rearrangement uses TRBV5-6 and TRBJ2-3, with 12 bases aligning to TRBD1. The CDR3 is 15 amino acids. Unmatched junction bases numbered 4, after V lost 3 bases and J lost 5 bases. Germline assignment: CDR1 SGHDT and CDR2 YYEEEE. The CDR3 is CASSSGQGAGDTQYF. The DNA of the CDR3 is TGTGCCAGCAGCTCGGGACAGGGGGCGGGAGATACGCAGTATTTT.

Here the CDR3 DNA reads TGCGCCAGCAGCGGAGGGACGGGCATGTCCTACAATGAGCAGTTCTTC. This gives the protein CASSGGTGMSYNEQFF. The gene calls are TRBV5-1 and TRBJ2-1, with TRBD2 as a possible D gene (6 bases). The CDR3 totals 16 residues. Germline assignment: CDR1 SGHRS and CDR2 YFSETQ. Trimming removed 4 bases from V and 1 base from J, with 15 bases in between.

The rearrangement links TRBV19 to TRBJ2-1; weak D call: TRBD2 (5 bases). Germline CDR1 LNHDA, CDR2 SQIVND (reference sequence). Between the trimmed V and J ends, which lost 3 bases and 4 bases, there was a span of 7 bases. CDR3 length: 13 amino acids. CDR3 sequence (DNA): TGTGCCAGTAGTATTGAGGGTTACAATGAGCAGTTCTTC. Protein product: CASSIEGYNEQFF.

The chain's CDR3 is CASSSGPSGETQYF. The CDR3 nucleotides are TGCGCCAGCAGCTCTGGTCCATCAGGGGAGACCCAGTACTTC. The chain has TRBV5-1 and TRBJ2-5; a weak D match, TRBD1 (5 bases). Germline V gene sequence: CDR1 SGHRS, CDR2 YFSETQ. Deletions cut 3 bases from V and 5 bases from J, with 14 bases between. The CDR3 contains 14 residues.

The gene calls are TRBV5-4 and TRBJ1-1; weak D call: TRBD1 (5 bases). V dropped 6 bases and J dropped 3 bases, with 15 bases sitting between them. This CDR3 is 14 amino acids long. Germline CDR1 is SGHNT and CDR2 is YYREEE (reference sequence). The CDR3 spells CASNFRGGDTEAFF. The DNA for the CDR3 is TGTGCCAGCAACTTTAGGGGAGGAGACACTGAAGCTTTCTTT.

J is TRBJ2-7 and V is TRBV12-3 or TRBV12-4, with D possibly TRBD1 on 5 matching bases. The CDR3 contains 9 residues. In DNA, the CDR3 is TGTGCCAGCAGCATCAGGGCTTCGGTC. This codes for CASSIRASV.

The chain employs TRBV28 and TRBJ1-2; weak D call: TRBD1 (6 bases). Per germline, CDR1 MDHEN and CDR2 SYDVKM. Trimming cost V 5 bases and J 6 bases, with 19 bases left between them. This CDR3 region has 15 residues. As DNA, the CDR3 is TGTGCCAGCAGTACCCGGGACCCCGAGGGGGATGGCTACACCTTC. It encodes CASSTRDPEGDGYTF.

The genes are TRBV7-9 and TRBJ1-4; D unresolved. Trimming pared 0 bases from V and 0 bases from J, leaving 8 bases between. The CDR3 consists of 16 residues. Per the germline V gene, CDR1 is SEHNR and CDR2 is FQNEAQ (reference sequence). As DNA, the CDR3 is TGTGCCAGCAGCTTAGCGTTCGGGGCAACTAATGAAAAACTGTTTTTT. Its protein product is CASSLAFGATNEKLFF.

The rearrangement uses TRBV6-2 or TRBV6-3 and TRBJ2-1; 8 nucleotides line up with TRBD2. Germline CDR1 is MNHEY and CDR2 is SVGEGT. This CDR3 region has 13 residues. Losses at the gene ends were 4 bases for V and 8 bases for J; bases not matched to a gene: 4. The CDR3 loop reads CASSFGGAYEQFF. The CDR3, as DNA: TGTGCCAGCAGTTTCGGGGGGGCTTATGAGCAGTTCTTC.

The V gene is TRBV3-1 (or the pseudogene TRBV3-2), the J gene TRBJ2-3, with 10 bases that match TRBD2. The germline CDR1 and CDR2 sequences are LGHDT and YNNKEL (reference sequence). The CDR3 contains 18 residues. J was trimmed by 0 bases and V by 2 bases; bases with no gene match: 8. CDR3 sequence reads: CASSQQKRGLASTDTQYF. The DNA for the CDR3 is TGTGCCAGCAGCCAACAAAAGCGGGGACTAGCGAGCACAGATACGCAGTATTTT.

V is TRBV7-9 and J is TRBJ2-1, with D possibly matching TRBD1 (6 bases). The V gene lost 5 bases and the J gene lost 7 bases, with 9 bases spanning the gap. Germline CDR1 reads SEHNR; CDR2 reads FQNEAQ (reference sequence). The CDR3 is 12 residues long. The CDR3 DNA reads as TGTGCCAGCAGCACCCAGGGGAATGAGCAGTTCTTC. This encodes CASSTQGNEQFF.

The chain has TRBV11-3 and TRBJ2-2; possible D gene TRBD2, 5 bases. Trimming took off 0 bases at V and 0 bases at J, with 11 bases between the two ends. CDR3 length: 17 amino acids. Looked up from germline, CDR1 is SGHNT and CDR2 is YENEEA. The CDR3 is CASSLDRLAANTGELFF. CDR3 in DNA: TGTGCCAGCAGCTTAGATCGGCTAGCTGCGAACACCGGGGAGCTGTTTTTT.

The chain joins TRBV29-1 to TRBJ2-3, with 8 positions matching TRBD2. The V gene end was trimmed by 0 bases and the J gene end by 1 base; junction bases not matched to a gene: 6. Germline CDR1 and CDR2: SQVTM and ANQGSEA. This CDR3 spans 16 amino acids. The CDR3 nucleotides read TGCAGCGTTGAAGATAGTACTAGCGGCGGCACAGATACGCAGTATTTT. Its protein is CSVEDSTSGGTDTQYF.

The chain joins TRBV5-1 to TRBJ2-7, with 9 bases aligning to TRBD2. This CDR3 is built from 15 residues. The V gene end was trimmed by 0 bases and the J gene end by 3 bases; junction bases not matched to a gene: 4. Germline V gene data show CDR1 as SGHRS and CDR2 as YFSETQ. The DNA of the CDR3 is TGCGCCAGCAGCTTGGGACTAGCGGCCTTCTACGAGCAGTACGTC. Residues: CASSLGLAAFYEQYV.

J is TRBJ2-7 and V is TRBV3-1 (or the pseudogene TRBV3-2), with TRBD2 matching over 11 bases. Germline CDR1 and CDR2: LGHDT and YNNKEL (reference sequence). The length of the CDR3 is 17 residues. Unmatched junction bases numbered 9, after V lost 3 bases and J lost 2 bases. CDR3 nucleotides: TGTGCCAGCAGCCACCGGCCACTAGCGGGGGAAACCTACGAGCAGTACGTC. Its translation is CASSHRPLAGETYEQYV.

This chain connects TRBV5-4 to TRBJ1-4; 8 bases agree with TRBD1. V lost 4 bases to trimming and J lost 4 bases; unmatched junction nucleotides: 6. CDR3 size: 15 residues. CDR1 SGHNT and CDR2 YYREEE come from the germline V gene (reference sequence). The CDR3 sequence: CASSPGTGFNEKLFF. Here the CDR3 DNA reads TGTGCCAGCAGCCCTGGGACAGGCTTTAATGAAAAACTGTTTTTT. Combining the CDR3 with reference TRBV5-4 and TRBJ1-4 gives the whole variable domain ETGVTQSPTHLIKTRGQQVTLRCSSQSGHNTVSWYQQALGQGPQFIFQYYREEENGRGNFPPRFSGLQFPNYSSELNVNALELDDSALYLCASSPGTGFNEKLFFGSGTQLSVL.

A single count supports this clone. Other DNA sequences in this specimen translate into the identical CDR3. V and J are TRBV10-3 and TRBJ1-1; D unclear. Between the trimmed V and J ends, which lost 4 bases and 1 base, there was a span of 7 bases. CDR1 and CDR2 from the germline V gene are ENHRY and SYGVKD. The CDR3 sequence is 13 residues long. CDR3 amino acids: CAISVAGNTEAFF. The CDR3 DNA follows: TGTGCCATCAGTGTCGCGGGGAACACTGAAGCTTTCTTT.

This clone has a handful of counts. CDR3 sequence reads: CASTRTSGDFNEQFF. DNA for the CDR3: TGCGCCAGCACCCGGACTAGCGGGGATTTTAATGAGCAGTTCTTC. The chain combines TRBV5-1 with TRBJ2-1, with 12 bases identical to TRBD2. This CDR3 region has 15 residues. J gave up 7 bases and V 6 bases, and 8 bases lay outside the gene matches. CDR1 SGHRS and CDR2 YFSETQ come from the germline V gene.

The CDR3 is CASSQGATNEKLFF. The CDR3 DNA reads TGTGCCAGCTCACAGGGAGCAACTAATGAAAAACTGTTTTTT. This chain connects TRBV18 to TRBJ1-4; no clear D. This CDR3 comprises 14 residues. Germline V gene lookup returns CDR1 KGHSH and CDR2 LQKENI. The V end lost 4 bases, the J end lost 0 bases, and 6 bases lay between the germline ends.

V and J are TRBV5-4 and TRBJ2-5; 8 nucleotides align to TRBD2. CDR3 length: 14 residues. Germline CDR1 is SGHNT and CDR2 is YYREEE (reference sequence). With V trimmed by 4 bases and J by 2 bases, 4 bases remained unmatched. For the CDR3, the DNA is TGTGCCAGCAGCCACGGGGGGGTTCAAGAGACCCAGTACTTC. Its protein is CASSHGGVQETQYF.

The V call is TRBV24-1, the J call TRBJ1-2, with a weak D call TRBD1 (5 bases). V lost 5 bases and J 1 base, leaving 10 bases between the germline ends. The CDR3 contains 14 residues. Germline-derived CDR1 and CDR2 are KGHDR and SFDVKD. CDR3: CATSGQSNNYGYTF. CDR3 sequence (DNA): TGTGCCACCAGTGGACAGAGCAATAACTATGGCTACACCTTC.

The CDR3 sequence is CASSPGVGARGYTF. The CDR3 DNA reads as TGTGCCAGCTCACCAGGGGTGGGGGCCCGTGGCTACACCTTC. The chain uses TRBV18 and TRBJ1-2; D might be TRBD1 (6 bases). This CDR3 is 14 amino acids long. V was clipped by 2 bases and J by 7 bases, with 14 bases between them. Germline values: CDR1 KGHSH, CDR2 LQKENI.

The chain recombines TRBV6-1 with TRBJ2-2; 9 bases line up with TRBD2. The CDR3 spans 14 residues. The germline V gene has CDR1 MNHNS and CDR2 SASEGT. V shed 2 bases and J 6 bases; nucleotides not matched to a gene: 1. The CDR3 DNA reads as TGTGCCAGCAGTGAAATAGCGGGGGCCGGGGAGCTGTTTTTT. Residues: CASSEIAGAGELFF.

V is TRBV5-6 and J is TRBJ1-2, with 12 bases lining up with TRBD1. Germline V gene lookup returns CDR1 SGHDT and CDR2 YYEEEE. The J segment lost 6 bases and the V segment lost 7 bases, leaving 16 bases of the junction unmatched. This CDR3 spans 17 amino acids. CDR3 DNA sequence: TGTGCCAGCGACTTATTACGGGACAGGGGGCGTCGGGATGGCTACACCTTC. Protein product: CASDLLRDRGRRDGYTF.

This clone appeared many times. The genes are TRBV7-9 and TRBJ1-4; D unresolved. The CDR3 length is 14 residues. Between the trimmed V and J ends, which lost 6 bases and 7 bases, there was a span of 15 bases. The V gene's germline CDR1 is SEHNR and CDR2 FQNEAQ (reference sequence). The CDR3, as DNA: TGTGCCAGCAGTTACGGCCCGGCAGGTGAAAAACTGTTTTTT. Translated, it gives CASSYGPAGEKLFF.